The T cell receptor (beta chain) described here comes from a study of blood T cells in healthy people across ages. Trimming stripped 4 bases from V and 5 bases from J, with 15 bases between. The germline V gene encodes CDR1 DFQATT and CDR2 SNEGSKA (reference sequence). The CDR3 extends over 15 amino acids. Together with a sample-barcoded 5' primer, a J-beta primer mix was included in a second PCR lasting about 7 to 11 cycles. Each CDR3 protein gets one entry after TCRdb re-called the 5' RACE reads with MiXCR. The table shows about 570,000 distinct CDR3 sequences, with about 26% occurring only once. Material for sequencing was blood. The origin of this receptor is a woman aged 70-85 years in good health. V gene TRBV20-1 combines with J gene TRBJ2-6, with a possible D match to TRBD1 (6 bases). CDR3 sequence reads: CSAITGSHRANVLTF. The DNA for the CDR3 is TGCAGTGCTATTACAGGGTCCCACCGGGCCAACGTCCTGACTTTC.